This TCR beta chain was retrieved from a study of post-analysis software for immune sequencing data. About the study: Both relapsing-remitting and secondary progressive multiple sclerosis featured among the disease courses, as did progressive-relapsing multiple sclerosis.

The germline CDR1 and CDR2 sequences are SGHDN and FVKESK. CDR3 size: 12 residues. Trimming took 8 bases from V and 7 from J; bases not matched to a gene: 7. Libraries were made from TCR beta cDNA, and they carried unique molecular identifiers. TCRdb independently ran MiXCR on the PCR reads; one entry per CDR3 protein. The sample shows over 150,000 distinct CDR3 sequences, about 36% of them seen only once. In this sample, this clonotype turned up a few times. The V gene is TRBV14, the J gene TRBJ1-2; the match to TRBD1 covers 7 bases. This sequence was found in a girl under 18 with multiple sclerosis. The sequencing here drew on blood, taken after autologous hematopoietic stem cell transplantation. CDR3 in amino acids: CASGTVGLGYTF. The CDR3 DNA reads as TGTGCCAGCGGGACAGTTGGCCTTGGCTACACCTTC.